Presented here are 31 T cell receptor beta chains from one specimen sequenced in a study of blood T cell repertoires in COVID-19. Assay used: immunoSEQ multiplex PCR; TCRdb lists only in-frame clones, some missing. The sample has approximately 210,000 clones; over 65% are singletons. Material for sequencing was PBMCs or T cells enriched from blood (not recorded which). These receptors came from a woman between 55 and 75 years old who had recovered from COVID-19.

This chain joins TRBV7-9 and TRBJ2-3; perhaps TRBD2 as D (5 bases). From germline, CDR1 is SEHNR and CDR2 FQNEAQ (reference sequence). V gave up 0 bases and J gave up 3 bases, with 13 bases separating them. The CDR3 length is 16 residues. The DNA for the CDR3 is TGTGCCAGCAGCTTAGCTAAGGGAAGCGGTACAGATACGCAGTATTTT. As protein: CASSLAKGSGTDTQYF.

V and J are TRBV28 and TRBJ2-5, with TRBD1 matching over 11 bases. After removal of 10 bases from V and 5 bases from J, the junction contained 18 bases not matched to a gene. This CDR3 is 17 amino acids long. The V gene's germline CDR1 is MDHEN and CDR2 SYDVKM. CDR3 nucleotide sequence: TGTGCCACCAACGGAAAAAGGGGACAGGGGGACGGGGAGACCCAGTACTTC. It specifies CATNGKRGQGDGETQYF.

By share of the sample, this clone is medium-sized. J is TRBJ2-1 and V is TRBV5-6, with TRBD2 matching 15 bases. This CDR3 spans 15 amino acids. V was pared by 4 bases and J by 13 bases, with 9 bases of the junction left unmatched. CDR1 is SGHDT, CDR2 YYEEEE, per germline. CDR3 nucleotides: TGTGCCAGCAGCCCAGGACTAGCGGGGGGGCTGGGACAGTTCTTC. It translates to CASSPGLAGGLGQFF.

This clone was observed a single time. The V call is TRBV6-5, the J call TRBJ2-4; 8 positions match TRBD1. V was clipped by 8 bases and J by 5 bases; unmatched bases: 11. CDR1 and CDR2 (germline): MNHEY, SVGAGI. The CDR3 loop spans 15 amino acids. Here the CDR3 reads CASLNWAGGENIQYF. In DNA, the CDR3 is TGTGCCAGCCTAAACTGGGCAGGGGGCGAAAACATTCAGTACTTC.

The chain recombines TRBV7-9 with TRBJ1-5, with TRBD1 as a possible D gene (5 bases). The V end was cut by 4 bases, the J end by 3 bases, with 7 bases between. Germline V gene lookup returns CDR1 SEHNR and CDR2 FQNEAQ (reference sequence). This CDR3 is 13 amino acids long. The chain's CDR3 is CASSSGHNQPQHF. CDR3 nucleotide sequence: TGTGCCAGCAGCTCCGGACACAATCAGCCCCAGCATTTT.

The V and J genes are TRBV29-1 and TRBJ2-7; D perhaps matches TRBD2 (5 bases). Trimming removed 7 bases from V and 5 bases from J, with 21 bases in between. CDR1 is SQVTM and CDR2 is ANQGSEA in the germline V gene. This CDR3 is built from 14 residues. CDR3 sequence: CSASRGLVGNEQYF. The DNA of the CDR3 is TGCAGCGCCTCGCGAGGCCTGGTCGGGAACGAGCAGTACTTC.

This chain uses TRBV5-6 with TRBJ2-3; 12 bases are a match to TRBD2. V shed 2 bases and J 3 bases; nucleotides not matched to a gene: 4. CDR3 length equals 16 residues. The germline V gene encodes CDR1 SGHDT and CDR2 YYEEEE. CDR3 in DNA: TGTGCCAGCAGCTTAGGACTAGCGGGAATGACAGATACGCAGTATTTT. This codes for CASSLGLAGMTDTQYF.

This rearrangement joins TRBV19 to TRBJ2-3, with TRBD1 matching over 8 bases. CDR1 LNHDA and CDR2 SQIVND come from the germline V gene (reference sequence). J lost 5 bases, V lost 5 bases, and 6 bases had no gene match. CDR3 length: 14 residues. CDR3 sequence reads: CASSLGQGVDTQYF. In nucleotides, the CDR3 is TGTGCCAGTAGTCTTGGACAGGGAGTAGATACGCAGTATTTT.

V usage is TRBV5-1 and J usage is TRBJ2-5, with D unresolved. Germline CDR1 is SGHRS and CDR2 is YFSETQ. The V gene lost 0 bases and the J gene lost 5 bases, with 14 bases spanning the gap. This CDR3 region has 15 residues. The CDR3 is CASSLGIVPPETQYF. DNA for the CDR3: TGCGCCAGCAGCTTGGGAATAGTACCCCCGGAGACCCAGTACTTC.

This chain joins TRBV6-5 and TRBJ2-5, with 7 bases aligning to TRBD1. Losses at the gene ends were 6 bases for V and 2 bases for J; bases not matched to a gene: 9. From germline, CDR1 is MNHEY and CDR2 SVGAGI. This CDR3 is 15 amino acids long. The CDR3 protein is CASSLQGRGQETQYF. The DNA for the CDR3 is TGTGCCAGCAGCCTACAGGGGCGAGGGCAAGAGACCCAGTACTTC.

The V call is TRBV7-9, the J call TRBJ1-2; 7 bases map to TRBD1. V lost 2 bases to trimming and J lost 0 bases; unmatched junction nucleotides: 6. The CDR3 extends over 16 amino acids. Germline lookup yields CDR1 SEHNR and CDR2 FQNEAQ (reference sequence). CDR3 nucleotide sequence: TGTGCCAGCAGCTTAACCCCAGGGGGAACTAACTATGGCTACACCTTC. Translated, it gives CASSLTPGGTNYGYTF. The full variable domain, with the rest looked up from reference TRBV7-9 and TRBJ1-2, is DTGVSQNPRHKITKRGQNVTFRCDPISEHNRLYWYRQTLGQGPEFLTYFQNEAQLEKSRLLSDRFSAERPKGSFSTLEIQRTEQGDSAMYLCASSLTPGGTNYGYTFGSGTRLTVV.

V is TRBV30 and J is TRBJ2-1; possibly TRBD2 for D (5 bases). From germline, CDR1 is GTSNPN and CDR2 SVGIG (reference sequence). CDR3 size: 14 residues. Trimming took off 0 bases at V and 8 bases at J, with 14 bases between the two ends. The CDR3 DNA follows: TGTGCCTGGAGTGTTGTGGGCAGCGGAGATGAGCAGTTCTTC. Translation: CAWSVVGSGDEQFF.

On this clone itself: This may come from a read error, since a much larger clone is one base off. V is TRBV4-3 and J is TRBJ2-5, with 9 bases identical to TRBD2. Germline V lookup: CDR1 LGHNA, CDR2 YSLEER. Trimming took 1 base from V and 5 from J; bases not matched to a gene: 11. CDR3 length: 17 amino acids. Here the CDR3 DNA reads TGCGCCAGCAGCCAAGGAAATTCCCCGGCGGGGGGGGAGACCCAGTACTTC. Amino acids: CASSQGNSPAGGETQYF.

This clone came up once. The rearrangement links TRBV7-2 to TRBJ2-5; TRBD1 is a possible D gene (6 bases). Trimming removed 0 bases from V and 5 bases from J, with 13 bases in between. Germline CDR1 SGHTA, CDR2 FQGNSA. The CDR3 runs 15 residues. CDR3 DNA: TGTGCCAGCAGCTTAGCGGCAGGGGAAGGGGAGACCCAGTACTTC. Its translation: CASSLAAGEGETQYF.

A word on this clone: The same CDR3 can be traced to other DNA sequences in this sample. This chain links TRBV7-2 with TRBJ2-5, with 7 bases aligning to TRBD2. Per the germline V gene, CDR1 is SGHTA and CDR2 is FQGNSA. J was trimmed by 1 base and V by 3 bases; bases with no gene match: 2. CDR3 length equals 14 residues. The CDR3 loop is CASSFSGGQETQYF. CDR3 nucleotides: TGTGCCAGCAGCTTCTCGGGGGGCCAAGAGACCCAGTACTTC. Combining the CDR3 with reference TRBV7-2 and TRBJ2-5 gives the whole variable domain GAGVSQSPSNKVTEKGKDVELRCDPISGHTALYWYRQSLGQGLEFLIYFQGNSAPDKSGLPSDRFSAERTGGSVSTLTIQRTQQEDSAVYLCASSFSGGQETQYFGPGTRLLVL.

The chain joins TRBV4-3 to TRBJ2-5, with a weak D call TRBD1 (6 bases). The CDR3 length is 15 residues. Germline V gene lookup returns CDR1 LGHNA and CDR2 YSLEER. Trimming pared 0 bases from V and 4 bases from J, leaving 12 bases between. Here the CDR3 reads CASSQDLRGGETQYF. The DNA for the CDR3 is TGCGCCAGCAGCCAAGATTTGAGAGGGGGAGAGACCCAGTACTTC.

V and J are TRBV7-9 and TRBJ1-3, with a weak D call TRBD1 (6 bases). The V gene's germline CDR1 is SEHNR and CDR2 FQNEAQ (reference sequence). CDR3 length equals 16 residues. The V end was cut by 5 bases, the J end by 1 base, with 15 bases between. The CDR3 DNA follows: TGTGCCAGCAGCCCTACAGGGCCGGTTTCTGGAAACACCATATATTTT. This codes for CASSPTGPVSGNTIYF.

The CDR3 loop is CASSFRDRDTEAFF. The CDR3 DNA sequence: TGTGCCAGCAGCTTCAGGGACAGGGACACTGAAGCTTTCTTT. The V call is TRBV9, the J call TRBJ1-1; 9 bases map to TRBD1. CDR1 is SGDLS and CDR2 is YYNGEE in the germline V gene. The CDR3 is made up of 14 amino acids. Losses at the gene ends were 4 bases for V and 3 bases for J; bases not matched to a gene: 4. The complete variable domain, with remaining parts taken from reference TRBV9 and TRBJ1-1, reads DSGVTQTPKHLITATGQRVTLRCSPRSGDLSVYWYQQSLDQGLQFLIQYYNGEERAKGNILERFSAQQFPDLHSELNLSSLELGDSALYFCASSFRDRDTEAFFGQGTRLTVV.

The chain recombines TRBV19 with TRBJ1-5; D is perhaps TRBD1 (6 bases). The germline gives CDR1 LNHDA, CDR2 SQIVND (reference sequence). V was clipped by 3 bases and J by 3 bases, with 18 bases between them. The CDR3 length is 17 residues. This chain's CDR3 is CASSIGGLGGDNQPQHF. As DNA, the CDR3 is TGTGCCAGTAGTATCGGTGGTCTAGGGGGAGACAATCAGCCCCAGCATTTT. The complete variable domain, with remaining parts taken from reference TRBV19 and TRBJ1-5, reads DGGITQSPKYLFRKEGQNVTLSCEQNLNHDAMYWYRQDPGQGLRLIYYSQIVNDFQKGDIAEGYSVSREKKESFPLTVTSAQKNPTAFYLCASSIGGLGGDNQPQHFGDGTRLSIL.

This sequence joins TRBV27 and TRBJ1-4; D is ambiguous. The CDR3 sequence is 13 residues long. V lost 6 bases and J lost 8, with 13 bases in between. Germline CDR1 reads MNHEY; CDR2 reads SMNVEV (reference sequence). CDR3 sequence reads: CASSVYRGEKLFF. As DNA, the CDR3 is TGTGCCAGCAGCGTATATAGAGGCGAAAAACTGTTTTTT.

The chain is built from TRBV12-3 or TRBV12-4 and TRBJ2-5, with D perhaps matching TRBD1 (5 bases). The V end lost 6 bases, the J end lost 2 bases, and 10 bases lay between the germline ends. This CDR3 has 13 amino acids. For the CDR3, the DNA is TGTGCCAGCAGCCTTGGACAACAAGAGACCCAGTACTTC. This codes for CASSLGQQETQYF.

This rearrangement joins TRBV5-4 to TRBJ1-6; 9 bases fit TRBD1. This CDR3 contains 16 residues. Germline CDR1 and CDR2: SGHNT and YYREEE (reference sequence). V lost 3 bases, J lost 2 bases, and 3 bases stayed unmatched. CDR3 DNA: TGTGCCAGCAGCTCGGGACAGGGCCCCTATAATTCACCCCTCCACTTT. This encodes CASSSGQGPYNSPLHF. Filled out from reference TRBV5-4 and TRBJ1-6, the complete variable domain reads ETGVTQSPTHLIKTRGQQVTLRCSSQSGHNTVSWYQQALGQGPQFIFQYYREEENGRGNFPPRFSGLQFPNYSSELNVNALELDDSALYLCASSSGQGPYNSPLHFGNGTRLTVT.

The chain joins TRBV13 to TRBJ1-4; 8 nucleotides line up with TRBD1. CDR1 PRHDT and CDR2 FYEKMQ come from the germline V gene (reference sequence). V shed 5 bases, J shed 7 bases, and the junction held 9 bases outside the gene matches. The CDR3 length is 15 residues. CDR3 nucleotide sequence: TGTGCCAGCAGCACGCGGACAGGGATCGGTGAAAAACTGTTTTTT. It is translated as CASSTRTGIGEKLFF.

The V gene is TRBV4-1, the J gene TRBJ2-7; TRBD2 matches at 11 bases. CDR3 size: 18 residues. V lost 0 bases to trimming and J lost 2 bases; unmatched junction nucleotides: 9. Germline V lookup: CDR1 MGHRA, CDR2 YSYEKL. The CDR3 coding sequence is TGCGCCAGCAGCCAAGAGGGCCTAGCGGGGGGAACCCCCTACGAGCAGTACTTC. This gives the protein CASSQEGLAGGTPYEQYF.

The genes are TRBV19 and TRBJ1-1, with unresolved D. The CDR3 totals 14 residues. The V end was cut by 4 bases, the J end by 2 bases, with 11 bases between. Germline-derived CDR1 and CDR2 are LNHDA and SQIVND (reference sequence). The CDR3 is CASSTRGKNTEAFF. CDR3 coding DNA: TGTGCCAGTAGTACCAGAGGTAAAAACACTGAAGCTTTCTTT.

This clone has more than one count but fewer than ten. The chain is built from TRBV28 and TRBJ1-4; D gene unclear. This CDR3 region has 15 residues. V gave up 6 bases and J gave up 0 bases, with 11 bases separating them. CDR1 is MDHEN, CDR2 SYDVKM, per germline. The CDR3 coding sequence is TGTGCCAGCAGCCCCGCCCCAGCAACTAATGAAAAACTGTTTTTT. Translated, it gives CASSPAPATNEKLFF.

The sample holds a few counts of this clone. The CDR3 region has the DNA TGTGCCCTAGGACAGGGTACGGTCAATGGCTACACCTTC. Translated: CALGQGTVNGYTF. The V gene is TRBV7-9, the J gene TRBJ1-2, with TRBD1 identical over 8 bases. CDR1 is SEHNR and CDR2 is FQNEAQ in the germline V gene (reference sequence). The trim removed 11 bases at V and 6 bases at J, leaving 11 bases unmatched. There are 13 residues in the CDR3.

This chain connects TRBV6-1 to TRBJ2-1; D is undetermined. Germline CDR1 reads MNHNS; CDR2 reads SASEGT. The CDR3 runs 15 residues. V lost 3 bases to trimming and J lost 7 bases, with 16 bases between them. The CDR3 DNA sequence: TGTGCCAGCAGTGATTTGGCAAACGTCGTTAATGAGCAGTTCTTC. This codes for CASSDLANVVNEQFF.

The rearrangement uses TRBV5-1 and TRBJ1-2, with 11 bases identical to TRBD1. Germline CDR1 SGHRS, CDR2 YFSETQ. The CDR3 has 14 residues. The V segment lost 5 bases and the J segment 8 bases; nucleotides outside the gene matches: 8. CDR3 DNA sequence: TGCGCCAGCAGTGAAGGACAGGGGGCGGCGGGCTACACCTTC. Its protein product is CASSEGQGAAGYTF.

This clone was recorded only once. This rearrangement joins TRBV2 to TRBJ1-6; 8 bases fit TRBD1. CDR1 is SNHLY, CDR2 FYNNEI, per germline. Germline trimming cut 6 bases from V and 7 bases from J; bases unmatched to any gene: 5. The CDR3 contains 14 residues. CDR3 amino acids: CASRSGQENSPLHF. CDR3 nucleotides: TGTGCCAGCAGATCGGGACAGGAGAATTCACCCCTCCACTTT.

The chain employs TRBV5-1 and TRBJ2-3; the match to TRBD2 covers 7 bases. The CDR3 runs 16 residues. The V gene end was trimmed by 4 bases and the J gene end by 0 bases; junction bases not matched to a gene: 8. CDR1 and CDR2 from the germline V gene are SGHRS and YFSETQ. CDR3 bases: TGCGCCAGCAGCCTGGTCGGGGGGACTAGCACAGATACGCAGTATTTT. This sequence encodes CASSLVGGTSTDTQYF.